This T cell receptor (beta chain) was obtained from a study of shared clonotypes between healthy human individuals (dated by TCRdb to about 2020). Some background on the complete study: The cohort included three men and two women between 18 and 49 years of age. To increase sequencing depth and limit assay-specific biases, different laboratories used diverse techniques to prepare libraries and sequence TCR repertoires. For each donor, CD4 naive and CD4 memory were each given three plates, CD8 naive was given two plates, and CD8 memory was given one plate. The study deeply sequenced blood TCR repertoires of about 5 healthy adults to estimate repertoire size and the extent of clonotype sharing between individuals. Each donor's leukapheresis produced roughly between roughly 0.85 and 9 billion PBMCs. Overall study outcomes, separate from this receptor: Across four donors, about 5.2% of naive CD4, around 3.5% of naive CD8, around 2.5% of memory CD4, and under 0.45% of memory CD8 clonotypes were shared. Because the study included a small number of donors, the genetic and exposure-history diversity represented was limited. Compared with non-shared clonotypes, clonotypes shared by all four sorted-subset donors had higher generation probabilities. Sampling was restricted to blood, and TCR repertoires in tissue are likely to differ from TCR repertoires in blood. Larger estimated clonotype richness was generally found for naive subsets than for memory subsets. Rarefaction of sorted-subset datasets indicated incomplete sequencing despite the large sequencing depth. Pairwise subsampling led to the expectation that sequencing depth would affect the degree of clonotype sharing among donors.

Healthy HIV-negative adults with no recently reported acute infections or vaccinations were included as donors. All donors were Caucasian adults living in Nashville, Tennessee, USA. CD4+ T cells were enriched through magnetic negative selection, after which naive cells were positively selected on CD45RA and the remaining negative fraction served as the memory subset. Blood was collected by leukapheresis, and PBMCs were isolated by Ficoll-Histopaque density gradient centrifugation and then cryopreserved in liquid nitrogen vapor phase. Analytical flow cytometry was used to check the purity and quantity of each magnetically sorted T cell population. From each sorted fraction, genomic DNA was isolated and quantified by UV absorbance on a Nanodrop 2000c. Between the V and J ends, shortened by 3 bases and 2 bases respectively, the junction contains 10 bases. CDR1 and CDR2 (LNHDA, SQIVND) derive from the germline V gene (reference sequence). Inclusive of the bounding cysteine and phenylalanine, the CDR3 is 14 residues long. Just CDR3 DNA is preserved here, 42 bases in frame from base 1.

Using the deep immunoSEQ assay, multiplex PCR amplified TCR CDR3 regions from genomic DNA. For each cell subset, the extracted genomic DNA was distributed evenly across all wells of several immunoSEQ 96-well plates, and each plate served as one replicate. For sorted subsets, around 200 ng genomic DNA, equal to about 30,000 T cell genomes, was loaded into each replicate PCR. The purified libraries were quantified using a Qubit 3.0 fluorometer, sized with a Bioanalyzer 2100, and then quantified again using the KAPA Library Quantification kit. Every immunoSEQ 96-well plate was sequenced on a dedicated single-read 150-cycle Illumina NextSeq 550 flow cell. On the authors' methods: Because the immunoSEQ output included only junctional sequences and no quality scores, the filtering could not be the same as the filtering used for full-length reads. Sequences were annotated with PyIR, a Python wrapper for IgBLAST v1.9, and V/J genes and CDR3 were assigned using IMGT germline references. Any read was removed if the V/J assignment was weak (E-value above 1e-6), the CDR3 was missing, or the read contained stop codons, out-of-frame junctions, or ambiguous translated residues. A V3J clonotype was defined by an identical inferred V gene, J gene, and CDR3 amino acid sequence. The percentage overlap between two repertoires was calculated by dividing the number of shared unique clonotypes by the size of the smaller repertoire. Three approaches were used to assess repertoire richness: RTK rarefaction, the Chao1 estimator, and Recon v2.1 estimates of unobserved clonotypes. Generation probabilities for all TCRbeta clonotypes obtained by the gDNA method from a handful of donors were computed using OLGA. TCRdb retrieved this table from immuneACCESS and kept in-frame rearrangements only. Not all clones are present; in checked studies, unresolved V genes account for under half, and no reason is known for the remainder. V, J and clone size derive from that table, while D and trimming were established from the DNA sequence. The sample table contains 2 million to 2.5 million clones; only one count was recorded for nearly 97% of them. The ten largest make up about 0.13% of the sample.

As to this clone: Its antigen is currently not known. No base quality information exists; no much larger clone differs at one position.

Specimen: naive CD4+ T cells sorted from blood. What this sample's cell subset or site label stands for: CD45RA+ positively selected. This TCR was recovered from a young man in good health. Recombination connected TRBV19 to TRBJ1-1, with the D gene too uncertain to name. Here is the DNA: TGTGCCAGTAGTATCTTGGCGGAAAACACTGAAGCTTTCTTT. This encodes CASSILAENTEAFF. Supplemented by the reference TRBV19 and TRBJ1-1 proteins around the CDR3, the complete variable domain is DGGITQSPKYLFRKEGQNVTLSCEQNLNHDAMYWYRQDPGQGLRLIYYSQIVNDFQKGDIAEGYSVSREKKESFPLTVTSAQKNPTAFYLCASSILAENTEAFFGQGTRLTVV.